This T cell receptor (beta chain) was obtained from a study of T cell responses to AZD1222 COVID-19 vaccine. Whole-study findings and limits: The donor cohort was predominantly white British with a female majority, and clonal diversity may have been underestimated. Of spike-specific TCRs, nearly half reportedly target regions left unmutated in variants.

Germline CDR1 SQVTM, CDR2 ANQGSEA. This CDR3 is 10 amino acids long. V was cut by 6 bases and J by 4 bases, with 6 bases left in between. Some clones are missing from TCRdb's copy, which holds only in-frame ones; the method was immunoSEQ multiplex PCR. The profile shows roughly 100,000 clones, 88% of them singletons. Concerning this clone itself: The antigen remains undetermined.

Researchers grouped second doses given at about 4 or about 12 weeks into one pool. This specimen was peripheral blood, taken 28 days after the second AZD1222 dose. The chain carries TRBV29-1 and TRBJ1-2; D possibly corresponds to TRBD1 (6 bases). The receptor was isolated from an adult who received the AZD1222 COVID-19 vaccine. CDR3 bases: TGCAGCGTGGACAGCTATGGCTACACCTTC. Its protein product is CSVDSYGYTF.